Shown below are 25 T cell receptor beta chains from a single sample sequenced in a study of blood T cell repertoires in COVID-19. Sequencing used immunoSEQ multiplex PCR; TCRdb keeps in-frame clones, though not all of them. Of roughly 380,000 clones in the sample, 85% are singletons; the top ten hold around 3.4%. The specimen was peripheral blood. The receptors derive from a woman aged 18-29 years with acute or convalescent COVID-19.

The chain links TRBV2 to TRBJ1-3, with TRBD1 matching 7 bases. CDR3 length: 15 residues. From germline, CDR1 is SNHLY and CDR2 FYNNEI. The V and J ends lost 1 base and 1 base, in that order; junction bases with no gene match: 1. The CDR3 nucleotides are TGTGCCAGCAGTGAAGTCAGGGGGTCTGGAAACACCATATATTTT. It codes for CASSEVRGSGNTIYF.

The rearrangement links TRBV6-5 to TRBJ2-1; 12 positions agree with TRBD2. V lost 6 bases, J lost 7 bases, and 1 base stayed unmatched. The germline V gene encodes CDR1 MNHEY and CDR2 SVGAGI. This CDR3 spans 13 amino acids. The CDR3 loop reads CASRTSGGNEQFF. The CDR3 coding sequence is TGTGCCAGCAGAACTAGCGGGGGGAATGAGCAGTTCTTC.

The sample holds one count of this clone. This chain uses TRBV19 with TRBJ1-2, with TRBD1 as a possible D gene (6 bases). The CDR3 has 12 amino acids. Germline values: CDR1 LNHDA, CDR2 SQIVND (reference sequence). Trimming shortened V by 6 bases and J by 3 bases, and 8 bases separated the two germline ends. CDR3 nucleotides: TGTGCCAGTAGGGACAGAGACTATGGCTACACCTTC. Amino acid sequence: CASRDRDYGYTF.

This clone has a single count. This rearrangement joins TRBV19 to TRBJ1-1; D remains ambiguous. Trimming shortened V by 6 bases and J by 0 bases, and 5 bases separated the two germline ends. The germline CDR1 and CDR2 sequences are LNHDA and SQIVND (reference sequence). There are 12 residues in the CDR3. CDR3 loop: CASRAMNTEAFF. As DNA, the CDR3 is TGTGCCAGTAGAGCTATGAACACTGAAGCTTTCTTT.

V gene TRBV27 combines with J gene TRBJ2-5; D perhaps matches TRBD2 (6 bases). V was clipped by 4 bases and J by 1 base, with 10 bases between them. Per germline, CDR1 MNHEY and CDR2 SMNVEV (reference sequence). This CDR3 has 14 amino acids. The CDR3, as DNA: TGTGCCAGCAGTTACGGGAGTCCCCAAGAGACCCAGTACTTC. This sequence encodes CASSYGSPQETQYF.

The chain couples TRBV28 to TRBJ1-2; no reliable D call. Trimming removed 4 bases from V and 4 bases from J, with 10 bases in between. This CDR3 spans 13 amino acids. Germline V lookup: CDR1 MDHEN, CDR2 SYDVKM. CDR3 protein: CASSSGDSYGYTF. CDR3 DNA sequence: TGTGCCAGCAGTTCGGGAGATTCCTATGGCTACACCTTC.

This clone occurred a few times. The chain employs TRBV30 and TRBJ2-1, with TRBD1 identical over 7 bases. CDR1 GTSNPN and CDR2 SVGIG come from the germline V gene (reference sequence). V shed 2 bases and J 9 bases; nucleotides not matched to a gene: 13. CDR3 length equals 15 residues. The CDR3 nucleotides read TGTGCCTGGAGTCCAACTATGGGACAGTCCGGTGAGCAGTTCTTC. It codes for CAWSPTMGQSGEQFF.

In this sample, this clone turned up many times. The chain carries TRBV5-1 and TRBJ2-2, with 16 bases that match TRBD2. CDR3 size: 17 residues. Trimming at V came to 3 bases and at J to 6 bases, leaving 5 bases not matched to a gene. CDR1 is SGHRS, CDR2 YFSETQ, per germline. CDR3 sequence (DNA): TGCGCCAGCAGCTCCGGGACTAGCGGGGGGGCACCCGGGGAGCTGTTTTTT. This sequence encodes CASSSGTSGGAPGELFF.

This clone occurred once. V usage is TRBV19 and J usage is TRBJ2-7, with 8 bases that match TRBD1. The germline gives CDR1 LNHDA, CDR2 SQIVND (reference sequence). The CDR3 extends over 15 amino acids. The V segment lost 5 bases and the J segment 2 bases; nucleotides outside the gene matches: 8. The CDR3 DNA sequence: TGTGCCAGTAGTCCCCCCGGGACAGGCGCCTACGAGCAGTACTTC. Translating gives CASSPPGTGAYEQYF. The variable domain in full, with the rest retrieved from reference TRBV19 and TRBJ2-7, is DGGITQSPKYLFRKEGQNVTLSCEQNLNHDAMYWYRQDPGQGLRLIYYSQIVNDFQKGDIAEGYSVSREKKESFPLTVTSAQKNPTAFYLCASSPPGTGAYEQYFGPGTRLTVT.

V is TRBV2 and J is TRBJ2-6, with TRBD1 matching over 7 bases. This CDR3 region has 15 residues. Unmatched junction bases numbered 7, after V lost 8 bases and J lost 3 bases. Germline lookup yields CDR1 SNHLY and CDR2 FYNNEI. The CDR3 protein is CASGRQGLGANVLTF. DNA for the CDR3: TGTGCCAGCGGAAGACAGGGTCTTGGGGCCAACGTCCTGACTTTC.

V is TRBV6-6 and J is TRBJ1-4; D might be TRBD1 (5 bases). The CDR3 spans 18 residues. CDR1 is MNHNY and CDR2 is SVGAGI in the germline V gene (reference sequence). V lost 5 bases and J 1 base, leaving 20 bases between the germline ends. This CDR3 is CASSRKAREALTNEKLFF. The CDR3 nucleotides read TGTGCCAGCAGTCGCAAAGCCAGGGAAGCATTAACTAATGAAAAACTGTTTTTT.

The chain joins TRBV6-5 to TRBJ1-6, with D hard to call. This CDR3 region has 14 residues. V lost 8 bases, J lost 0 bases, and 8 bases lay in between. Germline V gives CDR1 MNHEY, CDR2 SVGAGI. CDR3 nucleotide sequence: TGTGCCAGCTCGGGAGGCTCCTATAATTCACCCCTCCACTTT. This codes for CASSGGSYNSPLHF.

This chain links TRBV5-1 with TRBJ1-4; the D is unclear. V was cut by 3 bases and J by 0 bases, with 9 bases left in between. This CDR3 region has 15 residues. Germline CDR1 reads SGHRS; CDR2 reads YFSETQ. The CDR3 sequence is CASSSRATTNEKLFF. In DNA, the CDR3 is TGCGCCAGCAGCTCGAGGGCAACAACTAATGAAAAACTGTTTTTT.

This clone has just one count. This CDR3 reads CASSLPNPRGEETQYF. CDR3 nucleotide sequence: TGTGCCAGCAGTCTACCTAATCCCCGGGGGGAAGAGACCCAGTACTTC. The chain uses TRBV28 and TRBJ2-5; 7 bases fit TRBD2. CDR1 is MDHEN, CDR2 SYDVKM, per germline. The V gene end was trimmed by 5 bases and the J gene end by 3 bases; junction bases not matched to a gene: 12. The CDR3 has 16 amino acids.

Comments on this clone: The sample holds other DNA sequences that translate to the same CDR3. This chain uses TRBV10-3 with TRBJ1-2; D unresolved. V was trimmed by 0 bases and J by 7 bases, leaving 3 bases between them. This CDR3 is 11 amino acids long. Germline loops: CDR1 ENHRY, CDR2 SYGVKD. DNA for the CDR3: TGTGCCATCAGTGAGTCGCGTGGCTACACCTTC. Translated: CAISESRGYTF.

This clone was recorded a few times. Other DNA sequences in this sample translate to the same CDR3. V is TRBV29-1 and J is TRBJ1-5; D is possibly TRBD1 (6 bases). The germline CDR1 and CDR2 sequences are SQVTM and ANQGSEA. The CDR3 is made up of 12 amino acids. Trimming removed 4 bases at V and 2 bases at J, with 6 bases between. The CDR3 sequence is CSVGTGNQPQHF. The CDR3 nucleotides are TGCAGCGTTGGGACAGGCAATCAGCCCCAGCATTTT.

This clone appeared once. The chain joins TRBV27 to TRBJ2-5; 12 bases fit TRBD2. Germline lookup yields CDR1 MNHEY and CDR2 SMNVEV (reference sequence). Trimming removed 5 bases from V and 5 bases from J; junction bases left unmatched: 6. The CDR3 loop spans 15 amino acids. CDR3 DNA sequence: TGTGCCAGCAGTCGACTAGCGGGGGCCGGTGAGACCCAGTACTTC. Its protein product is CASSRLAGAGETQYF.

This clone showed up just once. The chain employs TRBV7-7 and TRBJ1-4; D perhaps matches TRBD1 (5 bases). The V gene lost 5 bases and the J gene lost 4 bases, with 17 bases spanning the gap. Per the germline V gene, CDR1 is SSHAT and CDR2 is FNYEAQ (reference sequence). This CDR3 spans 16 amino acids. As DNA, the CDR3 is TGTGCCAGCAGCCCTGGATTGGGGCAGATTAATGAAAAACTGTTTTTT. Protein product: CASSPGLGQINEKLFF.

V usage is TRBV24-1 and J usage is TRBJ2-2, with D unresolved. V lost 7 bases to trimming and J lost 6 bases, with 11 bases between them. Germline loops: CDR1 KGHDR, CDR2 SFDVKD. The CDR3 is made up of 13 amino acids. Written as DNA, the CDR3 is TGTGCCACCAGGGAGTCCCAACCCGGGGAGCTGTTTTTT. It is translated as CATRESQPGELFF.

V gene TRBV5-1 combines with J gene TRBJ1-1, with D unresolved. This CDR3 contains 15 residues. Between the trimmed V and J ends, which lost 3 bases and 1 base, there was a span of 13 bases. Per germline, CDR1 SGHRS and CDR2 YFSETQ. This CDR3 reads CASSSEGLGNTEAFF. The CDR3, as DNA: TGCGCCAGCAGCTCGGAAGGACTGGGGAACACTGAAGCTTTCTTT. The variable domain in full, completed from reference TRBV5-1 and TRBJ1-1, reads KAGVTQTPRYLIKTRGQQVTLSCSPISGHRSVSWYQQTPGQGLQFLFEYFSETQRNKGNFPGRFSGRQFSNSRSEMNVSTLELGDSALYLCASSSEGLGNTEAFFGQGTRLTVV.

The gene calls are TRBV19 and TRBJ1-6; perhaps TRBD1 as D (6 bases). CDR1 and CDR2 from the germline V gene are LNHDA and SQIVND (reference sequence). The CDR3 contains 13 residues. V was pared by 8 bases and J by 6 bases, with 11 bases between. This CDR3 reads CASHTGTNSPLHF. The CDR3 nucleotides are TGTGCCAGTCATACAGGGACTAATTCACCCCTCCACTTT.

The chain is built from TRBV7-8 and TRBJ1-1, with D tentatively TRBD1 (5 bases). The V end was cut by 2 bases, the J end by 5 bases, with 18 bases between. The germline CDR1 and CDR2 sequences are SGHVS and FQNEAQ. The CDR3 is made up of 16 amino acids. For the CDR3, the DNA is TGTGCCAGCAGCTTAAATGAAGGGGAGGTTAAAACTGAAGCTTTCTTT. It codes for CASSLNEGEVKTEAFF.

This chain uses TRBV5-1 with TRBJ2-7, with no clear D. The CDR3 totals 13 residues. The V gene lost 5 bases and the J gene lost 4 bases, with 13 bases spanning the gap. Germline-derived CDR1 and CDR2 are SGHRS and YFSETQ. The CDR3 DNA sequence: TGCGCCAGCAGTTATATCTCCGGTTACGAGCAGTACTTC. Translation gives CASSYISGYEQYF.

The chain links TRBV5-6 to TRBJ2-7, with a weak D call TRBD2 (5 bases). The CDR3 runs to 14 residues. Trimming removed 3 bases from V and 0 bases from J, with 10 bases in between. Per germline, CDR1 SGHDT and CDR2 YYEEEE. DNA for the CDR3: TGTGCCAGCAGCTCGGGCGGGCCCTCCTACGAGCAGTACTTC. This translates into CASSSGGPSYEQYF.

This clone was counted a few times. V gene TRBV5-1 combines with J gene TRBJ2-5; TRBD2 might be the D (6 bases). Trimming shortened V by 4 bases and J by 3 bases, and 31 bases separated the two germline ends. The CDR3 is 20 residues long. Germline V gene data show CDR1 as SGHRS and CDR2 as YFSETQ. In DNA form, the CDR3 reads TGCGCCAGCAGCGGGAGTTGGACACACGCGGGACGAAGATTTAAAGAGACCCAGTACTTC. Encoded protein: CASSGSWTHAGRRFKETQYF.